This section outlines one T cell receptor beta chain sequence together with its context. This sample was included in a study of T cell changes during pregnancy in multiple sclerosis. CDR3 length equals 15 residues. V gave up 0 bases and J gave up 5 bases; unmatched junction bases: 4. Germline loops: CDR1 SGHRS, CDR2 YFSETQ. This table comes from immunoSEQ multiplex PCR, and its TCRdb copy is limited to in-frame clones, with some not included. The table has about 26,000 clones, roughly nine tenths seen once. The receptor's source is a female donor with multiple sclerosis, enrolled in a pregnancy study. Here the sequenced sample was CD8+ T cells from peripheral blood mononuclear cells, taken in the second trimester of pregnancy. The rearrangement links TRBV5-1 to TRBJ2-3, with 9 bases matching TRBD2. The DNA of the CDR3 is TGCGCCAGCAGCTTGGCGGGACTAGCTTTAGATACGCAGTATTTT. It specifies CASSLAGLALDTQYF.